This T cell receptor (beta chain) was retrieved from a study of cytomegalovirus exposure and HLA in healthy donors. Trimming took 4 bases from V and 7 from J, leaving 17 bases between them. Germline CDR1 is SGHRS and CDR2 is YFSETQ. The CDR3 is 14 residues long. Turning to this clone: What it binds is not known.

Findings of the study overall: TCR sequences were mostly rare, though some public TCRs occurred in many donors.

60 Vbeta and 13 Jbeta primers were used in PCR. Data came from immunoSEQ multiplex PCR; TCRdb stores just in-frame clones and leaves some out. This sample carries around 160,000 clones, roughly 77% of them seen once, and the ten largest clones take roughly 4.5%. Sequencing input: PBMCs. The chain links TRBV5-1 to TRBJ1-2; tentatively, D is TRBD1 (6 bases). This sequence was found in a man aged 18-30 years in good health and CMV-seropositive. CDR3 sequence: CASSPERTGSGYTF. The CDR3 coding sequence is TGCGCCAGCAGCCCCGAGAGAACAGGGTCTGGCTACACCTTC. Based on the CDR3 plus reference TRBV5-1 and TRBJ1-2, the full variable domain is KAGVTQTPRYLIKTRGQQVTLSCSPISGHRSVSWYQQTPGQGLQFLFEYFSETQRNKGNFPGRFSGRQFSNSRSEMNVSTLELGDSALYLCASSPERTGSGYTFGSGTRLTVV.